This TCR beta chain emerged from a study of CD8+ T cells in alopecia areata. Background on the study: Treated patients were dosed with oral tofacitinib, taking 5 to 10 mg twice daily.

Once RNA had been extracted, it was reverse transcribed into cDNA to act as the sequencing template. This table comes from immunoSEQ multiplex PCR, and its TCRdb copy is limited to in-frame clones, with some not included. The table shows about 11,000 clones, with approximately 60% occurring only once. Those with alopecia areata gave lesional scalp punch biopsies and peripheral blood. This clone has a handful of counts. Trimming shortened V by 3 bases and J by 3 bases, and 9 bases separated the two germline ends. CDR3 length equals 13 residues. In germline, CDR1 is SGHTA, CDR2 FQGNSA. This TCR came from a human donor with alopecia areata. The starting material was skin, obtained at week 0. This chain joins TRBV7-2 and TRBJ2-7; D unclear. CDR3 coding DNA: TGTGCCAGCAGCTTGTTCATTTACTACGAGCAGTACTTC. Its protein product is CASSLFIYYEQYF.